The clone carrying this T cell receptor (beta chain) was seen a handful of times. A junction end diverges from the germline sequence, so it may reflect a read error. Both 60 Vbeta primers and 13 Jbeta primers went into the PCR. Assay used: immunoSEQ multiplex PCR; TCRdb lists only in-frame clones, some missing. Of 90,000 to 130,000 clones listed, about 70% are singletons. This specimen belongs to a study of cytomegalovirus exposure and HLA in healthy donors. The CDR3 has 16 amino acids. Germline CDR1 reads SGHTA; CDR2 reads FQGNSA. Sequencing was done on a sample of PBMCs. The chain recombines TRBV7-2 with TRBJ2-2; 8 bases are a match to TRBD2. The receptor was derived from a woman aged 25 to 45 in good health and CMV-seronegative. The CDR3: CASSLSPGGNSGELFF. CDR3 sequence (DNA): TGTGCCAGCAGCTTATCTCCGGGAGGGAACTCCGGGGAGCTGTTTTTT.